This passage covers 21 T cell receptor beta chains from one sample sequenced in a study of T cells in Graves' hyperthyroidism and ophthalmopathy. RNA transcripts provided the source from which TCR beta CDR3 regions were amplified. HTBI primers were used for first-round RT-PCR of the TCR CDR3. In TCRdb, the multiplex PCR reads were re-called with MiXCR into one record per CDR3 protein. Of 600,000 to 800,000 distinct CDR3 sequences listed, roughly a third are singletons. The specimen sequenced was blood. Receptor source: a middle-aged woman with Graves' hyperthyroidism.

The CDR3 DNA reads as TGCGCCAGCAGCCAGACCGGGGATTATCGTAGCAATCAGCCCCAGCATTTT. This translates into CASSQTGDYRSNQPQHF. The J gene is TRBJ1-5, the V gene TRBV4-1; D is ambiguous. The CDR3 runs to 17 residues. Per germline, CDR1 MGHRA and CDR2 YSYEKL. The germline V and J ends were trimmed by 3 bases and 0 bases, with 15 bases remaining between them.

The chain recombines TRBV15 with TRBJ2-3; D is unclear. Germline CDR1 LNHNV, CDR2 YYDKDF (reference sequence). The CDR3 has 15 amino acids. V lost 1 base and J 4 bases, leaving 12 bases between the germline ends. CDR3 DNA: TGTGCCACCAGCAGAGCTGAGGCAGGTCCAGATACGCAGTATTTT. This translates into CATSRAEAGPDTQYF. Full variable domain (remainder filled in from reference TRBV15 and TRBJ2-3): DAMVIQNPRYQVTQFGKPVTLSCSQTLNHNVMYWYQQKSSQAPKLLFHYYDKDFNNEADTPDNFQSRRPNTSFCFLDIRSPGLGDTAMYLCATSRAEAGPDTQYFGPGTRLTVL.

About this clonotype: The junction differs from germline at one of its ends, possibly a read error. The rearrangement joins TRBV19 to TRBJ2-7, with TRBD1 matching 9 bases. This CDR3 has 15 residues. From germline, CDR1 is LNHDA and CDR2 SQIVND (reference sequence). The CDR3, as DNA: TGTGCCAGCAGCCAAGATGGTACAGGGGGCTACGGGCAGTACTTC. Amino acids: CASSQDGTGGYGQYF.

The chain links TRBV6-1 to TRBJ1-5, with D possibly being TRBD1 (6 bases). From germline, CDR1 is MNHNS and CDR2 SASEGT. The V end lost 3 bases, the J end lost 14 bases, and 14 bases lay between the germline ends. The CDR3 has 12 residues. Written as DNA, the CDR3 is TGTGCCAGCAGTGAGGGGACAATGTACGAGCATTTT. Its translation: CASSEGTMYEHF.

The chain couples TRBV29-1 to TRBJ2-7; D assignment may be TRBD1 or TRBD2 (5 bases each). The CDR3 is 13 residues long. V was shortened by 4 bases and J by 3 bases, with 13 bases between the two germline ends. Germline V lookup: CDR1 SQVTM, CDR2 ANQGSEA. Here the CDR3 reads CSVAIGGNYEQYF. The DNA for the CDR3 is TGCAGCGTTGCCATTGGGGGAAACTACGAGCAGTACTTC.

CDR3 in amino acids: CATERGGMTYGYTF. DNA of the CDR3: TGTGCCACCGAACGGGGGGGGATGACCTATGGCTACACCTTC. J is TRBJ1-2 and V is TRBV19, with a tentative D call TRBD1 (5 bases). The CDR3 consists of 14 residues. V lost 10 bases, J lost 4 bases, and 19 bases lay in between. Per the germline V gene, CDR1 is LNHDA and CDR2 is SQIVND (reference sequence).

This clonotype was observed at least ten times. The V gene is TRBV10-1, the J gene TRBJ1-1, with unresolved D. The V end was cut by 4 bases, the J end by 0 bases, with 9 bases between. This CDR3 spans 14 amino acids. Germline CDR1 and CDR2: WNHNN and SYGVQD (reference sequence). CDR3 in amino acids: CASSADLVNTEAFF. CDR3 DNA: TGCGCCAGCAGTGCTGACCTTGTGAACACTGAAGCTTTCTTT.

This clonotype was found a few times. DNA of the CDR3: TGTGCCAGCAGTTACTCGAGGGGACGAGCACGGACAGGGAAGCACGAGCAGTACTTC. Its protein is CASSYSRGRARTGKHEQYF. The V gene is TRBV6-5, the J gene TRBJ2-7, with TRBD1 matching over 8 bases. The germline gives CDR1 MNHEY, CDR2 SVGAGI. CDR3 length equals 19 residues. Trimming removed 0 bases from V and 5 bases from J; junction bases left unmatched: 18.

This clonotype was seen at least ten times. The rearrangement uses TRBV10-3 and TRBJ1-5; no clear D. Per germline, CDR1 ENHRY and CDR2 SYGVKD. V was shortened by 6 bases and J by 0 bases, with 12 bases between the two germline ends. The CDR3 sequence is 15 residues long. CDR3 sequence reads: CAIRAGIDSNQPQHF. In DNA, the CDR3 is TGTGCCATCAGGGCAGGAATTGATAGCAATCAGCCCCAGCATTTT.

The chain employs TRBV19 and TRBJ1-2; tentative D call: TRBD1 (5 bases). V shed 7 bases and J shed 8 bases, with 20 bases lying between them. This CDR3 has 14 amino acids. CDR1 is LNHDA, CDR2 SQIVND, per germline (reference sequence). CDR3 sequence reads: CASNPGVGEIGYTF. Here the CDR3 DNA reads TGTGCCAGTAACCCCGGGGTGGGGGAGATCGGCTACACCTTC.

Written as DNA, the CDR3 is TGTGCCAGCAGTTACTTGATGACTAGCTCCTACGAGCAGTACTTC. Translation: CASSYLMTSSYEQYF. The V and J genes are TRBV6-2 or TRBV6-3 and TRBJ2-7; the D gene is possibly TRBD2 (6 bases). Germline values: CDR1 MNHEY, CDR2 SVGEGT. Trimming stripped 1 base from V and 0 bases from J, with 10 bases between. The CDR3 consists of 15 residues.

The chain carries TRBV5-6 and TRBJ2-7; tentative D call: TRBD2 (6 bases). Germline V gene data show CDR1 as SGHDT and CDR2 as YYEEEE. The V gene lost 7 bases and the J gene lost 2 bases, with 19 bases spanning the gap. The CDR3 runs 15 residues. CDR3 sequence reads: CASSPPGTPTYEQYF. CDR3 nucleotides: TGTGCCAGCTCACCACCCGGGACTCCAACCTACGAGCAGTACTTC.

CDR3 nucleotide sequence: TGTGCCAGCAGCTCTGTTGGGGGAGGCACTGAAGCTTTCTTT. Its protein is CASSSVGGGTEAFF. The V call is TRBV7-3, the J call TRBJ1-1; maybe TRBD1 (5 bases). The length of the CDR3 is 14 residues. V lost 4 bases and J lost 4, with 13 bases in between. Germline V lookup: CDR1 SGHTA, CDR2 FQGTGA. Looking up the rest from reference TRBV7-3 and TRBJ1-1 gives the full variable domain: GAGVSQTPSNKVTEKGKYVELRCDPISGHTALYWYRQSLGQGPEFLIYFQGTGAADDSGLPNDRFFAVRPEGSVSTLKIQRTERGDSAVYLCASSSVGGGTEAFFGQGTRLTVV.

This clonotype was seen a handful of times. The rearrangement uses TRBV6-5 and TRBJ2-7; D may be TRBD1 or TRBD2 (6 bases each). The V end was cut by 2 bases, the J end by 3 bases, with 20 bases between. In germline, CDR1 is MNHEY, CDR2 SVGAGI. The CDR3 loop spans 17 amino acids. The CDR3: CASSYGESGASRYEQYF. In DNA form, the CDR3 reads TGTGCCAGCAGTTACGGGGAGTCGGGGGCCTCTCGCTACGAGCAGTACTTC.

The CDR3 nucleotides are TGTGCCAGCAGCTTAGTCTTGGGACACTTCCCCCCCGAAGCTTTCTTT. It codes for CASSLVLGHFPPEAFF. The rearrangement joins TRBV11-1 to TRBJ1-1; D is possibly TRBD1 (6 bases). The CDR3 is made up of 16 amino acids. Per germline, CDR1 SGHAT and CDR2 FQDESV (reference sequence). The V and J ends lost 1 base and 8 bases respectively, with 20 bases between them.

This clonotype showed up many times. This chain links TRBV20-1 with TRBJ1-1, with 8 bases matching TRBD1. Germline V gene data show CDR1 as DFQATT and CDR2 as SNEGSKA (reference sequence). Trimming removed 4 bases from V and 0 bases from J; junction bases left unmatched: 4. CDR3 length: 14 amino acids. CDR3: CSATMDRVNTEAFF. The CDR3 DNA reads as TGCAGTGCTACGATGGACAGGGTGAACACTGAAGCTTTCTTT.

Many counts were recorded for this clonotype. The junction and the germline gene differ at one end; a read error may be behind it. The chain employs TRBV6-5 and TRBJ2-5; no clear D gene. The germline gives CDR1 MNHEY, CDR2 SVGAGI. The CDR3 runs to 14 residues. This CDR3 is CASSFRNPQGTQYF. CDR3 DNA sequence: TGTGCCAGCAGTTTCAGGAACCCCCAAGGGACCCAGTACTTC.

The chain recombines TRBV5-1 with TRBJ2-2, with a weak D call TRBD2 (6 bases). This CDR3 is built from 14 residues. CDR1 and CDR2 from the germline V gene are SGHRS and YFSETQ. V lost 6 bases to trimming and J lost 5 bases, with 14 bases between them. The CDR3 coding sequence is TGCGCCAGCACAGACAGACTAGGGACCGGGGAGCTGTTTTTT. It encodes CASTDRLGTGELFF.

This clonotype came up once. At one end, the junction sequence differs from germline, possibly due to a read error. This chain connects TRBV6-2 or TRBV6-3 to TRBJ1-5; 9 nucleotides match TRBD1. The CDR3 has 15 residues. Germline CDR1 MNHEY, CDR2 SVGEGT. CDR3 in DNA: TGTGCCAGCAAACCTTCCGGGACAGGGAATCGGCCCCAGCATTTT. This translates into CASKPSGTGNRPQHF.

This clonotype has more than one count but fewer than ten. The chain carries TRBV29-1 and TRBJ1-2; D ambiguous. The length of the CDR3 is 11 residues. The ends were cut back, 5 bases at V and 6 bases at J, with 10 bases in the middle. The V gene's germline CDR1 is SQVTM and CDR2 ANQGSEA. The CDR3 loop reads CSVLVSDGYTF. In DNA form, the CDR3 reads TGCAGCGTTCTAGTATCGGATGGCTACACCTTC.

This clonotype was found many times. V and J are TRBV6-5 and TRBJ1-1; no clear D gene. Trimming took 7 bases from V and 6 from J, leaving 9 bases between them. Germline CDR1 MNHEY, CDR2 SVGAGI. This CDR3 comprises 11 residues. CDR3 in DNA: TGTGCCAGCATAAGTGTCGCTGAAGCTTTCTTT. Its protein product is CASISVAEAFF.